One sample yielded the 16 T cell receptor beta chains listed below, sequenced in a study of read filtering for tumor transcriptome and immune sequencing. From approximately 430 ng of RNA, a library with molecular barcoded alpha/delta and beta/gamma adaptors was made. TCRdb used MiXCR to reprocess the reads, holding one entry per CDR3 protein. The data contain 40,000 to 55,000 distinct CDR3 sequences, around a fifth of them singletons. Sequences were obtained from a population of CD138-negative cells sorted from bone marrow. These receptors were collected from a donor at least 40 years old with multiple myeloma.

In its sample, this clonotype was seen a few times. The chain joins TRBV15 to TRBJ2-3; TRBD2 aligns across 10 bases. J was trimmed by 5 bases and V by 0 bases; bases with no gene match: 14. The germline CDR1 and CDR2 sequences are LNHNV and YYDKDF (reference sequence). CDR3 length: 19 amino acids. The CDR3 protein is CATSRDFLGLARSGDTQYF. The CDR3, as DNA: TGTGCCACCAGCAGAGATTTTTTGGGACTAGCGAGAAGTGGAGATACGCAGTATTTT.

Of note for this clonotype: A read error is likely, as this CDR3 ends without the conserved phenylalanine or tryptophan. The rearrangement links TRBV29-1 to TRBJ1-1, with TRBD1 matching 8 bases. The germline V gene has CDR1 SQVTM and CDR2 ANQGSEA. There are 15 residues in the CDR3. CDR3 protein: CSARSQGGMNTEAFS. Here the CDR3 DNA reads TGCAGCGCCCGATCACAGGGGGGGATGAACACAGAAGCTTTCTCT.

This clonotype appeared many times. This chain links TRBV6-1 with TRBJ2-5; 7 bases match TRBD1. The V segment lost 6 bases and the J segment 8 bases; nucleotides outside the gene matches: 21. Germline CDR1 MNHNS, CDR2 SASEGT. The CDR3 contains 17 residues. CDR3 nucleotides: TGTGCCAGCAGAAGAATATTAGTCGGACAGGCCTCGTTAACCCAGTACTTC. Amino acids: CASRRILVGQASLTQYF.

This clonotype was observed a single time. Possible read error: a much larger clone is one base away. CDR3: CSVEDRHNSALETQYF. In DNA form, the CDR3 reads TGCAGCGTTGAAGATCGACACAATAGCGCTCTGGAGACCCAGTACTTC. V usage is TRBV29-1 and J usage is TRBJ2-5, with D possibly being TRBD2 (5 bases). V lost 0 bases and J lost 5, with 19 bases in between. Germline loops: CDR1 SQVTM, CDR2 ANQGSEA. This CDR3 comprises 16 residues.

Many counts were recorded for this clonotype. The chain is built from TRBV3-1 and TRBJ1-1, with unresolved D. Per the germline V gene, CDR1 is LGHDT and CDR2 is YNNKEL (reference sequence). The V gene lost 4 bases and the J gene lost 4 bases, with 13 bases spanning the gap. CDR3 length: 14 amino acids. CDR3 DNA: TGTGCCAGCAGCCCCCTCGAGGTAGGCACTGAAGCTTTCTTT. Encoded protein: CASSPLEVGTEAFF.

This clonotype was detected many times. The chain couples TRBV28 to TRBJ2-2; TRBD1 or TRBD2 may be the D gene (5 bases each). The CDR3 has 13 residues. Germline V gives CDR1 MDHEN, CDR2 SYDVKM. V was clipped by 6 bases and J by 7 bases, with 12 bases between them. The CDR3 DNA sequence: TGTGCCAGCAGGCATGGGGCGGGCGGGGAGCTGTTTTTT. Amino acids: CASRHGAGGELFF. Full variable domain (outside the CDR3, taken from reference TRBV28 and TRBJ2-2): DVKVTQSSRYLVKRTGEKVFLECVQDMDHENMFWYRQDPGLGLRLIYFSYDVKMKEKGDIPEGYSVSREKKERFSLILESASTNQTSMYLCASRHGAGGELFFGEGSRLTVL.

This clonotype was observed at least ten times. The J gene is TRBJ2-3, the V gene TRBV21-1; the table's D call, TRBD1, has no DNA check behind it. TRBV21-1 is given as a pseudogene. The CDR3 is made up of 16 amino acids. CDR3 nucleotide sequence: TGTGCCAGCAGCGAAAACAGGGGGGCGGTTCCAGATACGCAGTATTTT. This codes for CASSENRGAVPDTQYF.

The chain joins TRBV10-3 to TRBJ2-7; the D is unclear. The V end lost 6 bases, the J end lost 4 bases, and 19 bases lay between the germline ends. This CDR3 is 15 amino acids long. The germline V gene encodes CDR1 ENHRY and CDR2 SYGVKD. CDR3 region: CAISPRSPAFYEQYF. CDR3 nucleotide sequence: TGTGCCATCAGCCCCCGAAGCCCGGCCTTTTACGAGCAGTACTTC.

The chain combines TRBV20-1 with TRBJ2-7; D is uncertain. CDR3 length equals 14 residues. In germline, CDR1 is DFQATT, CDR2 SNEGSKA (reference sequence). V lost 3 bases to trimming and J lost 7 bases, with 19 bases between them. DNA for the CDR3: TGCAGTGCTAGTCCAGTCCAGGTCGGGCAAGAGCAGTACTTC. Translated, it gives CSASPVQVGQEQYF.

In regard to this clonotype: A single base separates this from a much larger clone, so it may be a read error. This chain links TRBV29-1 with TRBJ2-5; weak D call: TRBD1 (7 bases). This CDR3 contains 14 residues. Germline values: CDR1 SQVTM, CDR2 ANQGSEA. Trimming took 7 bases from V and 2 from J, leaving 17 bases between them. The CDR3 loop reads CSALGRGAQETQYF. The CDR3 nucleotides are TGCAGCGCTTTAGGCAGGGGGGCTCAAGAGACCCAGTACTTC.

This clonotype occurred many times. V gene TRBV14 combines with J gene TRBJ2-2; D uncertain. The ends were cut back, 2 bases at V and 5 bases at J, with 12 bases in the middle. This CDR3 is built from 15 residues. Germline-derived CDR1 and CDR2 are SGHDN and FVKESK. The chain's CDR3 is CASSQYVSRTGELFF. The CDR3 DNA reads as TGTGCCAGCAGCCAATATGTCTCTAGAACCGGGGAGCTGTTTTTT.

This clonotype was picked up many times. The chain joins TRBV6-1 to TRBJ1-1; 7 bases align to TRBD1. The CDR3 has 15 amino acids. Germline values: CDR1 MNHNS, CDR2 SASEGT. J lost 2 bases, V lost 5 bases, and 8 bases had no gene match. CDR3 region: CASSPVGQLNTEAFF. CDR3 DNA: TGTGCCAGCAGTCCAGTGGGACAGTTAAACACTGAAGCTTTCTTT.

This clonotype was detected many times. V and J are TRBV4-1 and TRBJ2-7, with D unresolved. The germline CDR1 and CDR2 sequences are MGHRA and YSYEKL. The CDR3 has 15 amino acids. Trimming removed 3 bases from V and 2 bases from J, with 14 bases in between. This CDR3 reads CASSHPGPNPYEQYF. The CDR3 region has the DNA TGCGCCAGCAGCCACCCCGGACCTAACCCCTACGAGCAGTACTTC.

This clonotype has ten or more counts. The CDR3 here is CASSLGGRGETQYF. The CDR3 DNA reads as TGTGCCAGCAGCTTAGGTGGTCGGGGAGAGACCCAGTACTTC. The gene calls are TRBV11-2 and TRBJ2-5, with D perhaps matching TRBD2 (5 bases). Looked up from germline, CDR1 is SGHAT and CDR2 is FQNNGV. The V end was cut by 1 base, the J end by 4 bases, with 10 bases between. The CDR3 sequence is 14 residues long.

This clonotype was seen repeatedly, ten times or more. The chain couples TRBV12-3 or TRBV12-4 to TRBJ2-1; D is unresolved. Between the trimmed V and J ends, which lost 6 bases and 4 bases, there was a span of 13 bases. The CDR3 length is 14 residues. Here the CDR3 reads CASRPELGYNEQFF. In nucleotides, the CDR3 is TGTGCCAGCAGACCCGAGTTGGGGTACAATGAGCAGTTCTTC.

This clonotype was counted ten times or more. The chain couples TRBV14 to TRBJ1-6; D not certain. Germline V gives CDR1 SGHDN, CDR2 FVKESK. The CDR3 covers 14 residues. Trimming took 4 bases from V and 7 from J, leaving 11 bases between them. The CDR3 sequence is CASSPGLLNSPLHF. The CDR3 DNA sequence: TGTGCCAGCAGCCCCGGGCTGCTCAATTCACCCCTCCACTTT.